Given below is one TCR beta chain in context. As originally analysed: Estimation of nucleated cell counts was performed using reference gene primer amplification. Method: immunoSEQ multiplex PCR; TCRdb's copy keeps in-frame clones and lacks some. V, J and clone size reflect that table, while D and trimming were determined from the DNA. The sample holds about 300,000 clones; about 89% are singletons and the top ten take about 4.2%. The entry originates in a study of blood T cell repertoires in COVID-19. In the study overall: COVID-19 samples collected from the United States, Italy and Spain covered acute and convalescent phases. PBMCs, B-cell-depleted T cells, or T cells provided the cDNA or gDNA that made up the material.

The CDR3 covers 15 residues. Germline loops: CDR1 SGHRS, CDR2 YFSETQ. The J segment lost 1 base and the V segment lost 2 bases, leaving 3 bases of the junction unmatched. This chain joins TRBV5-1 and TRBJ1-5; 7 nucleotides match TRBD1. Sequences were obtained from peripheral blood. The source is a man aged 35 to 55 with acute or convalescent COVID-19. The CDR3 protein is CASSFGTESNQPQHF. The CDR3 region has the DNA TGCGCCAGCAGCTTCGGGACAGAGAGCAATCAGCCCCAGCATTTT.